The clone carrying this TCR beta chain showed up just a few times. Its antigen is undetermined. Germline loops: CDR1 SEHNR, CDR2 FQNEAQ (reference sequence). This CDR3 region has 15 residues. The V gene lost 5 bases and the J gene lost 3 bases, with 14 bases spanning the gap. Semi-nested PCR with Nested Universal Primer A followed constant-region reverse priming of full-length variable regions. TCRdb independently ran MiXCR on the 5' RACE reads; one entry per CDR3 protein. The sample consists of over 55,000 distinct CDR3 sequences, around 30% of them appearing once. Study-wide findings and caveats: In terms of TCR gene usage, tumor memory CD4+ T cells clustered together with blood and lymph node memory CD4+ cells, as well as with lymph node naive CD4+ cells. Tumor Tregs overlapped most with tumor, then blood, naive CD4+ cells. The larger cohort examined one V-J beta rearrangement, not whole repertoires.

This receptor was obtained from a female donor with breast cancer. The chain carries TRBV7-9 and TRBJ2-1; D is unclear. Sequences were obtained from tumor-infiltrating naive CD4+ T cells sorted from the breast tumor. The subset here: naive CD4+ T cells, CD4+CD45RA+CD25-. In nucleotides, the CDR3 is TGTGCCAGCAGCCCTGGTTCGGCTATCTACAATGAGCAGTTCTTC. It yields the protein CASSPGSAIYNEQFF.